One and the same sample provided the 23 T cell receptor beta chains below, sequenced in a study of blood T cell repertoires in COVID-19. Using immunoSEQ multiplex PCR, the repertoire was profiled, and TCRdb retains in-frame clones only, with some absent. Counted here are roughly 100,000 clones, more than 75% occurring once; the ten biggest clones make up around 4.5%. The sequenced sample was peripheral blood. These receptors were taken from a human donor in a cohort sampled during active COVID-19.

This clone appeared a single time. The V and J genes are TRBV9 and TRBJ2-7, with D tentatively TRBD2 (6 bases). CDR1 and CDR2 from the germline V gene are SGDLS and YYNGEE. There are 14 residues in the CDR3. Trimming removed 0 bases at V and 0 bases at J, with 7 bases between. The CDR3 DNA is TGTGCCAGCAGCGTAGGGGGGGTCTCCTACGAGCAGTACTTC. It translates to CASSVGGVSYEQYF.

The J gene is TRBJ1-1, the V gene TRBV5-1; 7 bases match TRBD1. CDR1 is SGHRS and CDR2 is YFSETQ in the germline V gene. The CDR3 extends over 14 amino acids. Trimming at V came to 4 bases and at J to 4 bases, leaving 7 bases not matched to a gene. CDR3 loop: CASSPQGTGTEAFF. The CDR3 nucleotides are TGCGCCAGCAGCCCACAGGGGACGGGCACTGAAGCTTTCTTT.

The J gene is TRBJ2-7, the V gene TRBV5-6; tentative D call: TRBD2 (5 bases). The CDR3 loop spans 15 amino acids. Trimming left V 0 bases short and J 4 bases short, with 14 bases between. Germline CDR1 reads SGHDT; CDR2 reads YYEEEE. CDR3 protein: CASSLGSGVGYEQYF. DNA of the CDR3: TGTGCCAGCAGCTTGGGTTCCGGGGTCGGTTACGAGCAGTACTTC.

This clone has only a few counts. The genes are TRBV27 and TRBJ1-5, with D perhaps TRBD1 (5 bases). Trimming pared 6 bases from V and 3 bases from J, leaving 12 bases between. Germline CDR1 is MNHEY and CDR2 is SMNVEV (reference sequence). The CDR3 has 14 amino acids. CDR3 in amino acids: CASSLGHANQPQHF. CDR3 sequence (DNA): TGTGCCAGCAGCCTAGGACATGCCAATCAGCCCCAGCATTTT.

The chain recombines TRBV6-6 with TRBJ2-5, with a weak D call TRBD2 (7 bases). The CDR3 covers 14 residues. Germline V lookup: CDR1 MNHNY, CDR2 SVGAGI (reference sequence). V was cut by 7 bases and J by 5 bases, with 17 bases left in between. This CDR3 reads CASKNSGGMETQYF. The DNA of the CDR3 is TGTGCCAGCAAGAACTCGGGGGGCATGGAGACCCAGTACTTC.

A word on this clone: Other nucleotide sequences in the sample specify the same CDR3. The rearrangement joins TRBV30 to TRBJ1-5, with 7 bases lining up with TRBD1. The CDR3 totals 13 residues. The ends lost 3 bases at V and 2 bases at J; junction bases unmatched: 1. CDR1 and CDR2 (germline): GTSNPN, SVGIG (reference sequence). The CDR3 DNA is TGTGCCTGGAGAGACAGGGGCAATCAGCCCCAGCATTTT. It yields the protein CAWRDRGNQPQHF.

The chain uses TRBV18 and TRBJ2-3; 8 bases line up with TRBD2. V shed 4 bases and J 2 bases; nucleotides not matched to a gene: 17. There are 19 residues in the CDR3. Germline V gene sequence: CDR1 KGHSH, CDR2 LQKENI. The CDR3 region has the DNA TGTGCCAGCTCACGACTGGGGCCGGGGGGGTCCCCCCCCACAGATACGCAGTATTTT. Translated, it gives CASSRLGPGGSPPTDTQYF.

V usage is TRBV28 and J usage is TRBJ1-3, with D perhaps TRBD1 (6 bases). The ends were cut back, 7 bases at V and 0 bases at J, with 19 bases in the middle. This CDR3 comprises 17 residues. Germline V gene sequence: CDR1 MDHEN, CDR2 SYDVKM. CDR3 protein: CASNNKTGWGSGNTIYF. The CDR3 nucleotides are TGTGCCAGCAATAATAAGACAGGATGGGGCTCTGGAAACACCATATATTTT.

In its sample, this clone was seen once. J is TRBJ2-1 and V is TRBV10-2; D may be TRBD2 (6 bases). V was shortened by 6 bases and J by 6 bases, with 18 bases between the two germline ends. Looked up from germline, CDR1 is WSHSY and CDR2 is SAAADI. The CDR3 consists of 15 residues. CDR3 DNA sequence: TGCGCCAGCAGGGGCGGGGCAATGGGGCGCAATGAGCAGTTCTTC. This encodes CASRGGAMGRNEQFF.

CDR3 region: CASSLDNRQPQHF. CDR3 DNA: TGTGCCAGCAGCTTGGACAATCGCCAGCCCCAGCATTTT. This rearrangement joins TRBV7-9 to TRBJ1-5; D perhaps matches TRBD1 (5 bases). This CDR3 region has 13 residues. Between the trimmed V and J ends, which lost 3 bases and 7 bases, there was a span of 10 bases. The germline CDR1 and CDR2 sequences are SEHNR and FQNEAQ (reference sequence).

This chain links TRBV24-1 with TRBJ2-1, with 8 bases matching TRBD1. Germline trimming cut 4 bases from V and 5 bases from J; bases unmatched to any gene: 12. The CDR3 length is 17 residues. From germline, CDR1 is KGHDR and CDR2 SFDVKD. CDR3 in DNA: TGTGCCACCAGTGACCCAGGGGGCACCCCTCGGAACAATGAGCAGTTCTTC. Its protein is CATSDPGGTPRNNEQFF.

This clone has only one observation. This CDR3 is CASSQRTGFSDEQFF. The CDR3 DNA sequence: TGTGCCAGCAGCCAAAGGACAGGGTTTTCCGATGAGCAGTTCTTC. The V gene is TRBV3-1 (or the pseudogene TRBV3-2), the J gene TRBJ2-1, with 8 bases that match TRBD1. The CDR3 consists of 15 residues. Unmatched junction bases numbered 8, after V lost 2 bases and J lost 8 bases. Per germline, CDR1 LGHDT and CDR2 YNNKEL (reference sequence).

This chain's CDR3 is CASSVVGANTEAFF. CDR3 bases: TGTGCCAGCAGCGTAGTAGGGGCGAACACTGAAGCTTTCTTT. The chain combines TRBV9 with TRBJ1-1; D possibly corresponds to TRBD1 (5 bases). V lost 0 bases and J 1 base, leaving 7 bases between the germline ends. CDR3 size: 14 residues. Germline values: CDR1 SGDLS, CDR2 YYNGEE.

The CDR3 sequence: CASSSRQGGTQYF. DNA of the CDR3: TGTGCCAGCAGCTCCCGACAGGGTGGGACCCAGTACTTC. The gene calls are TRBV7-3 and TRBJ2-5; 7 nucleotides line up with TRBD1. This CDR3 contains 13 residues. Losses at the gene ends were 4 bases for V and 7 bases for J; bases not matched to a gene: 6. Germline CDR1 reads SGHTA; CDR2 reads FQGTGA.

The rearrangement joins TRBV28 to TRBJ2-1, with D possibly TRBD1 on 5 matching bases. Trimming removed 7 bases at V and 0 bases at J, with 7 bases between. CDR1 is MDHEN and CDR2 is SYDVKM in the germline V gene. The CDR3 covers 13 residues. CDR3 region: CASMTDSYNEQFF. The CDR3 DNA follows: TGTGCCAGCATGACAGACTCCTACAATGAGCAGTTCTTC.

CDR3: CSVARVTLTFLTDTQYF. The DNA for the CDR3 is TGCAGCGTTGCCAGGGTCACGTTGACATTCCTCACAGATACGCAGTATTTT. The J gene is TRBJ2-3, the V gene TRBV29-1, with a weak D call TRBD1 (5 bases). In germline, CDR1 is SQVTM, CDR2 ANQGSEA. The CDR3 runs to 17 residues. V was trimmed by 4 bases and J by 2 bases, leaving 22 bases between them.

The CDR3, as DNA: TGTGCCAGCAGGGTGGGGCTAGCGGGGGGCGAGCAGTACTTC. This sequence encodes CASRVGLAGGEQYF. V is TRBV6-5 and J is TRBJ2-7, with 11 bases lining up with TRBD2. Losses at the gene ends were 6 bases for V and 6 bases for J; bases not matched to a gene: 7. The CDR3 loop spans 14 amino acids. Per the germline V gene, CDR1 is MNHEY and CDR2 is SVGAGI.

The V gene is TRBV6-5, the J gene TRBJ1-6, with 8 bases matching TRBD1. The CDR3 sequence is 15 residues long. The germline CDR1 and CDR2 sequences are MNHEY and SVGAGI. V was clipped by 1 base and J by 8 bases; unmatched bases: 4. As DNA, the CDR3 is TGTGCCAGCAGTTACTGGACAGGGATCGATTCACCCCTCCACTTT. Translating it yields CASSYWTGIDSPLHF.

The rearrangement uses TRBV9 and TRBJ2-5; tentative D call: TRBD2 (7 bases). The V end was cut by 2 bases, the J end by 2 bases, with 16 bases between. The CDR3 is 16 residues long. Germline assignment: CDR1 SGDLS and CDR2 YYNGEE. For the CDR3, the DNA is TGTGCCAGCAGCGTTCGAGAGGGGGGAGGGCAAGAGACCCAGTACTTC. Amino acid sequence: CASSVREGGGQETQYF.

The chain joins TRBV4-1 to TRBJ1-1; perhaps TRBD1 as D (5 bases). CDR1 and CDR2 (germline): MGHRA, YSYEKL. V was cut by 1 base and J by 11 bases, with 23 bases left in between. The CDR3 runs to 16 residues. CDR3 sequence: CASSQVWGVGHPGAFF. The CDR3 bases are TGCGCCAGCAGCCAAGTTTGGGGTGTGGGGCATCCCGGCGCTTTCTTT.

CDR3 sequence: CASRDSNEKLFF. As DNA, the CDR3 is TGTGCCAGCAGGGACAGTAATGAAAAACTGTTTTTT. The V call is TRBV6-5, the J call TRBJ1-4; possible D gene TRBD1, 6 bases. Germline assignment: CDR1 MNHEY and CDR2 SVGAGI. Trimming took 6 bases from V and 4 from J, leaving 6 bases between them. The CDR3 has 12 amino acids.

This clone was found many times. The chain carries TRBV12-3 or TRBV12-4 and TRBJ1-1; the D gene is possibly TRBD1 (6 bases). The V end lost 2 bases, the J end lost 8 bases, and 9 bases lay between the germline ends. The CDR3 totals 12 residues. The CDR3 DNA follows: TGTGCCAGCAGTTTAAGGACAGCCGAAGCTTTCTTT. This sequence encodes CASSLRTAEAFF.

CDR3 protein: CASSQAPGTTQFF. The CDR3 nucleotides are TGTGCCAGCAGCCAAGCCCCCGGGACTACGCAGTTCTTC. This chain joins TRBV4-2 and TRBJ2-1; TRBD2 matches 7 bases. With 1 base clipped from V and 12 bases from J, the junction kept 6 bases outside the gene matches. The germline gives CDR1 LGHNA, CDR2 YNFKEQ. The CDR3 is made up of 13 amino acids.